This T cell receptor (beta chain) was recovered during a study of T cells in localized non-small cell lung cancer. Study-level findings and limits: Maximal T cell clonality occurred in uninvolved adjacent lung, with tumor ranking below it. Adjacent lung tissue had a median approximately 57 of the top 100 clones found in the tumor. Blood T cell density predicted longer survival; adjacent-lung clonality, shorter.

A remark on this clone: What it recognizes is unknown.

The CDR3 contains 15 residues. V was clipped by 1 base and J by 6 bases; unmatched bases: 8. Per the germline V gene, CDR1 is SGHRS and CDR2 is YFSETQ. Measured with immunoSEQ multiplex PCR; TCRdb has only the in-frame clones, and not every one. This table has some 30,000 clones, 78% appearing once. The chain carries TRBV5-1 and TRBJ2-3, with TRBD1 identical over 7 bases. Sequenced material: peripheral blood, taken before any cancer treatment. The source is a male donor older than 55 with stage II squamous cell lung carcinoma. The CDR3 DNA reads TGCGCCAGCAGCTTGACAGGGGCCGGCGGGGATACGCAGTATTTT. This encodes CASSLTGAGGDTQYF.